This T cell receptor beta chain was sequenced for a study of blood T cell repertoires in COVID-19 (dated by TCRdb to the early 2020s). Study-wide context: Samples from collaborators originated in the United States, Italy and Spain and spanned both the acute and convalescent phases of COVID-19. Subjects who had been exposed to COVID-19, were actively infected with it, or had recovered from it provided the deeply sampled blood TCRbeta repertoires that made up the dataset. Samples were obtained from the ongoing ImmuneRACE study (first 160 participants) and from 1,254 subjects provided by 6 global collaborators. A de-identified subject ID, COVID-19 status, age in years and sex were almost always included in the sample metadata. The prospective study material was composed of cDNA or gDNA derived from T cells, B-cell-depleted T cells, or PBMCs. The repertoires were released in a freely available public database intended as a resource for research on the immune response to SARS-CoV-2. Where available, HLA class I and class II types were obtained from metadata supplied by the sample provider rather than from assay-based typing.

Regarding this clone: The antigen this receptor binds is unknown. There are no base qualities to consult, and no much larger clone falls within one base.

The study at large found these results: The quantity of clinical and demographic metadata differed by source and by participant and was supplied without curation.

The CDR3 goes from the cysteine to the phenylalanine over 16 residues. Here the CDR3 DNA is all that survives: 48 bases in frame from base 1. The germline V gene (reference sequence) sets CDR1 to SEHNR and CDR2 to FQNEAQ. Clipping removes 1 base from V and 4 bases from J, with 7 as the unmatched junction base count. TCRbeta CDR3 regions were amplified from genomic DNA using the immunoSEQ Assay, a bias-controlled multiplex PCR. As for how the authors treated the data: Nucleated cell counts per sample were estimated from amplification of reference gene primers within the assay. Sequence reads were collapsed and filtered to measure the absolute abundance of every unique TCRbeta CDR3 rearrangement. For each sample, productive Simpson clonality was calculated as the square root of Simpson's diversity index across productive rearrangements. TCRdb re-hosts the immuneACCESS table, in-frame sequences only. Its copies lack some clones; in the studies checked, an unresolved V gene accounts for under half of them, and the cause for the rest is not known. Clone size and the V and J calls come from that table; the DNA yielded D and trimming. This sample holds around 300,000 clones; almost 90% were observed only once. The top ten clones comprise less than 3.5% of the sample.

At one collaborating source in Seattle, patients were enrolled during active infection and were followed longitudinally through the course of disease. Each collaborating institution followed its own protocols to collect whole blood in K2EDTA tubes. For TCRbeta analysis, collaborators shipped samples in one of three forms: frozen whole blood, isolated PBMCs, or DNA extracted from either of those sample types. The chain is encoded by TRBV7-9 joined to TRBJ2-1, with 7 bases in between that match TRBD2. The TCR sequence derives from a woman in her twenties or thirties with COVID-19, enrolled during active disease. Sequencing was performed on peripheral blood. The sequence in DNA is TGTGCCAGCAGCTTAGGGGCTAGCGGACTATACAATGAGCAGTTCTTC. It is translated as CASSLGASGLYNEQFF.